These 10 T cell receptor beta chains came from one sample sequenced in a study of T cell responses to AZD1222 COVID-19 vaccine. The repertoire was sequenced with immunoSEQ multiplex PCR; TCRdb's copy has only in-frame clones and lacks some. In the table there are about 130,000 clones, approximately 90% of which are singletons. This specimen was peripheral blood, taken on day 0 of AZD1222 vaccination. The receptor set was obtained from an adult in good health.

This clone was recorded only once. The CDR3 sequence: CAISESRELYGYTF. For the CDR3, the DNA is TGTGCCATCAGTGAGTCGAGGGAACTTTATGGCTACACCTTC. The V call is TRBV10-3, the J call TRBJ1-2; no clear D gene. The germline CDR1 and CDR2 sequences are ENHRY and SYGVKD. Deletions cut 0 bases from V and 5 bases from J, with 10 bases between. CDR3 length: 14 amino acids.

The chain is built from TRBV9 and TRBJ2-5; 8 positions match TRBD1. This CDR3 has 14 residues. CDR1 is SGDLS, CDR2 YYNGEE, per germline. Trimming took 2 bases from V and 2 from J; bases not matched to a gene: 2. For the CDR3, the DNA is TGTGCCAGCAGCGTGGACAGGGCGCAAGAGACCCAGTACTTC. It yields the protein CASSVDRAQETQYF.

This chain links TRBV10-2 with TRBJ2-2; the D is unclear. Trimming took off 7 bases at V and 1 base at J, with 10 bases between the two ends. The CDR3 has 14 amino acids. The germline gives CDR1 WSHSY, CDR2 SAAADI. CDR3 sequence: CASKGSRNTGELFF. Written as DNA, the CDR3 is TGCGCCAGCAAGGGTTCTAGGAACACCGGGGAGCTGTTTTTT.

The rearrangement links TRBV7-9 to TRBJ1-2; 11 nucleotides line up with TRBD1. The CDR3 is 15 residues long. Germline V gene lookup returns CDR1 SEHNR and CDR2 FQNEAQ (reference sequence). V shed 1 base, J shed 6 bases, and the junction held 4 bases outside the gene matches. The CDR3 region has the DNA TGTGCCAGCAGCTTAGTCGGACAGGGGGCAAATGGCTACACCTTC. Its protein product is CASSLVGQGANGYTF.

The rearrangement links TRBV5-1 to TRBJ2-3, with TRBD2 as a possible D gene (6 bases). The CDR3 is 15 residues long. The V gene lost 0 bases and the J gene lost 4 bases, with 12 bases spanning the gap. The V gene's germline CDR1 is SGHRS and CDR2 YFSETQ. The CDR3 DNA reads TGCGCCAGCAGCTTGGAAGGCGGCGGGGCAGATACGCAGTATTTT. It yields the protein CASSLEGGGADTQYF.

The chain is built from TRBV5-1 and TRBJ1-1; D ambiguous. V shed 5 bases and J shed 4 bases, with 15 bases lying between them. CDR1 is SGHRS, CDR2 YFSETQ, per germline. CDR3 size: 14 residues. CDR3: CASSSTPPVTEAFF. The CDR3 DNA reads TGCGCCAGCAGTAGTACACCTCCCGTCACTGAAGCTTTCTTT.

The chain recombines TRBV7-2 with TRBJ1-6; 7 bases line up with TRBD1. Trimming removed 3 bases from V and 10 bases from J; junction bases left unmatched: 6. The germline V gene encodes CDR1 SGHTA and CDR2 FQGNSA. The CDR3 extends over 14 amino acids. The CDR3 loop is CASSFRQGGSPLHF. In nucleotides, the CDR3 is TGTGCCAGCAGCTTTCGACAGGGAGGCTCACCCCTCCACTTT.

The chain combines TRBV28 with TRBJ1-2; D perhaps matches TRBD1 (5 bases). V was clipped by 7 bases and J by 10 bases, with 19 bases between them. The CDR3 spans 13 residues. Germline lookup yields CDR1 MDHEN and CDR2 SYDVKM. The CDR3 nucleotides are TGTGCCAGCAAGGGCGGGGACTATGGTGACTACACCTTC. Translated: CASKGGDYGDYTF.

CDR3 amino acids: CASSLGQTGDHGYTF. CDR3 bases: TGCGCCAGCAGCTTGGGACAGACAGGGGACCATGGCTACACCTTC. The rearrangement joins TRBV5-1 to TRBJ1-2, with 8 nucleotides matching TRBD1. J lost 6 bases, V lost 0 bases, and 7 bases had no gene match. This CDR3 has 15 amino acids. Germline values: CDR1 SGHRS, CDR2 YFSETQ.

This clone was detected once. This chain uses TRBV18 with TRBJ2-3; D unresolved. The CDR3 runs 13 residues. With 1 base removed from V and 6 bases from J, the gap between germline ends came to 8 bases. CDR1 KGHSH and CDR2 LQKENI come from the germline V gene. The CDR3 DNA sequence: TGTGCCAGCTCACCACTGAGTTCGGATACGCAGTATTTT. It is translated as CASSPLSSDTQYF.